The rows below give T cell receptor beta chains drawn from one sample of a study of cytomegalovirus exposure and HLA in healthy donors. Data came from immunoSEQ multiplex PCR; TCRdb stores just in-frame clones and leaves some out. The table includes under 200,000 clones, 81% detected once. Sequenced: PBMCs. Every receptor here comes from a woman aged 30 to 39 in good health and CMV-seronegative. Both conserved end residues are part of each CDR3. The D gene is left open where the match is weak. A row's size may be missing; if present it is once, few, many or a size class.

CDR3aa	CDR3nt	abundance	len	d_gene	v_gene	j_gene
CASSHQGMGWYEQYF	TGTGCCAGCAGCCATCAGGGGATGGGGTGGTACGAGCAGTACTTC	NA	15	NA	TRBV28	TRBJ2-7
CASSRWGNYNEQFF	TGCGCCAGCAGCCGGTGGGGCAACTACAATGAGCAGTTCTTC	NA	14	NA	TRBV5-1	TRBJ2-1
CASTITRTGQHEQYF	TGTGCCAGCACCATAACGAGGACAGGGCAACACGAGCAGTACTTC	NA	15	TRBD1	TRBV6-1	TRBJ2-7
CASSYSKATPNTIYF	TGTGCCAGCAGTTACTCGAAAGCTACTCCAAACACCATATATTTT	NA	15	NA	TRBV6-5	TRBJ1-3
CASSRRMDYGYTF	TGTGCCAGCAGCCGGAGAATGGACTATGGCTACACCTTC	NA	13	NA	TRBV9	TRBJ1-2
CASSIFAESHGYTF	TGTGCCAGTAGTATCTTTGCCGAAAGCCATGGCTACACCTTC	NA	14	NA	TRBV19	TRBJ1-2
CASSLVGGGAKNIQYF	TGTGCCAGCAGCTTGGTAGGCGGGGGAGCCAAAAACATTCAGTACTTC	NA	16	TRBD2	TRBV5-4	TRBJ2-4
CASSLGELAGTDTQYF	TGCGCCAGCAGCTTAGGGGAACTAGCGGGAACAGATACGCAGTATTTT	NA	16	TRBD2	TRBV5-1	TRBJ2-3
CASSIRVLAGTDTQYF	TGTGCCAGTAGTATTCGGGTCTTAGCGGGAACAGATACGCAGTATTTT	NA	16	TRBD2	TRBV19	TRBJ2-3
CAWSVRTGVKRAFF	TGTGCCTGGAGTGTCCGGACAGGGGTGAAGCGAGCTTTCTTT	NA	14	TRBD1	TRBV30	TRBJ1-1
CASSRSPGQRTGELFF	TGTGCCAGCAGCCGCTCCCCGGGACAGCGAACCGGGGAGCTGTTTTTT	NA	16	TRBD1	TRBV7-7	TRBJ2-2
CASSSSRYEQYF	TGTGCCAGCAGTTCAAGTCGGTACGAGCAGTACTTC	NA	12	NA	TRBV6-6	TRBJ2-7
CASSRRQTGVNTGELFF	TGTGCCAGCAGCCGAAGACAGACAGGGGTGAACACCGGGGAGCTGTTTTTT	NA	17	TRBD1	TRBV27	TRBJ2-2
CASSMGQAFSPLHF	TGTGCCAGTAGTATGGGACAGGCTTTTTCACCCCTCCACTTT	NA	14	TRBD1	TRBV19	TRBJ1-6
CASSLTPAGEQYF	TGTGCCAGCAGCTTAACTCCCGCGGGTGAGCAGTACTTC	NA	13	NA	TRBV7-3	TRBJ2-7
CAWQQSYEQYF	TGTGCCTGGCAACAGTCCTACGAGCAGTACTTC	NA	11	NA	TRBV30	TRBJ2-7
CAWTFTRGQVTGELFF	TGTGCCTGGACCTTCACCCGGGGACAGGTCACCGGGGAGCTGTTTTTT	NA	16	TRBD1	TRBV30	TRBJ2-2
CASSRRGNTEAFF	TGTGCCAGCAGCCGGAGAGGGAACACTGAAGCTTTCTTT	NA	13	NA	TRBV5-5	TRBJ1-1
CASTNTGERADYGYTF	TGTGCCAGCACCAATACAGGGGAACGGGCGGACTATGGCTACACCTTC	NA	16	TRBD1	TRBV9	TRBJ1-2
CASSPLAGGPYEQYF	TGTGCCAGCAGCCCGCTAGCGGGTGGTCCTTACGAGCAGTACTTC	NA	15	TRBD2	TRBV9	TRBJ2-7
CASSRGTGVNQPQHF	TGTGCCAGCAGCCGTGGGACAGGGGTAAATCAGCCCCAGCATTTT	few	15	TRBD1	TRBV5-6	TRBJ1-5
CASSGNQPQHF	TGTGCCAGCTCAGGCAATCAGCCCCAGCATTTT	NA	11	NA	TRBV6-1	TRBJ1-5
CASSLTQATGELFF	TGTGCCAGCAGCTTGACCCAGGCCACCGGGGAGCTGTTTTTT	NA	14	NA	TRBV5-6	TRBJ2-2
CASSAGTGRGSPLHF	TGTGCCAGCAGTGCGGGGACAGGGCGAGGGTCACCCCTCCACTTT	NA	15	TRBD1	TRBV2	TRBJ1-6
CASSATGAGNNEQFF	TGTGCCAGCAGTGCTACGGGAGCGGGTAACAATGAGCAGTTCTTC	NA	15	NA	TRBV6-1	TRBJ2-1
CASSRTGGAEKLFF	TGTGCCAGCAGCCGGACGGGGGGTGCTGAAAAACTGTTTTTT	NA	14	NA	TRBV7-9	TRBJ1-4
CASSLTSGAYYNEQFF	TGTGCCAGCAGCTTGACTAGCGGAGCTTACTACAATGAGCAGTTCTTC	NA	16	TRBD2	TRBV5-6	TRBJ2-1
CASGPGQGGEKLFF	TGTGCTAGTGGACCTGGACAGGGAGGTGAAAAACTGTTTTTT	NA	14	TRBD1	TRBV12-5	TRBJ1-4
CASSLDMAQVLSYEQYF	TGTGCCAGCAGCTTAGATATGGCACAGGTTCTCTCCTACGAGCAGTACTTC	NA	17	NA	TRBV11-1	TRBJ2-7
CASLLSRVGTGELFF	TGTGCCAGCTTGCTGTCCAGGGTTGGCACCGGGGAGCTGTTTTTT	medium-sized	15	NA	TRBV6-1	TRBJ2-2
CASSPTSGTSGVF	TGTGCCAGCAGTCCGACCTCCGGGACTAGCGGTGTCTTC	NA	13	TRBD2	TRBV7-9	TRBJ2-1
CASSERREGLGTDTQYF	TGTGCCAGCAGTGAAAGGCGGGAGGGCCTTGGAACAGATACGCAGTATTTT	NA	17	TRBD2	TRBV6-1	TRBJ2-3
CASSPRTSRHEQYF	TGTGCCAGCAGTCCGCGGACTAGCAGGCACGAGCAGTACTTC	NA	14	TRBD2	TRBV27	TRBJ2-7
CASSPQASDFPNEKLFF	TGCGCCAGCAGCCCACAGGCCAGCGACTTTCCTAATGAAAAACTGTTTTTT	NA	17	NA	TRBV5-1	TRBJ1-4
CAWRGTSGQETQYF	TGTGCCTGGAGAGGGACTAGCGGCCAAGAGACCCAGTACTTC	few	14	TRBD2	TRBV30	TRBJ2-5
CASPQGAVYEQYF	TGTGCCAGCCCTCAGGGGGCGGTCTACGAGCAGTACTTC	NA	13	TRBD1	TRBV11-2	TRBJ2-7
CASSIERQNTEAFF	TGTGCCAGTAGTATCGAGCGGCAGAACACTGAAGCTTTCTTT	NA	14	NA	TRBV19	TRBJ1-1
CSVETGGNTEAFF	TGCAGCGTTGAAACAGGGGGTAACACTGAAGCTTTCTTT	once	13	TRBD1	TRBV29-1	TRBJ1-1
CASSPRASTTGSPLHF	TGTGCCAGCAGCCCCCGGGCCTCCACGACGGGGTCACCCCTCCACTTT	NA	16	NA	TRBV7-8	TRBJ1-6
CASSPGQGIFGYTF	TGTGCCAGCAGCCCGGGACAGGGAATTTTCGGCTACACCTTC	NA	14	TRBD1	TRBV7-3	TRBJ1-2
CASSFGQGFYNSPLHF	TGTGCCAGCAGCTTCGGACAGGGTTTCTATAATTCACCCCTCCACTTT	NA	16	TRBD1	TRBV7-9	TRBJ1-6
CASSFQGNEQFF	TGTGCCAGCAGCTTTCAGGGGAATGAGCAGTTCTTC	NA	12	NA	TRBV9	TRBJ2-1
CASSLVGINEQFF	TGTGCCAGCAGCTTAGTTGGCATCAATGAGCAGTTCTTC	NA	13	NA	TRBV7-9	TRBJ2-1
CSARGHSEQYF	TGCAGTGCTAGAGGTCATAGCGAGCAGTACTTC	once	11	NA	TRBV20-1	TRBJ2-7
CASSEFRGNQPQHF	TGCGCCAGCAGTGAGTTTCGAGGGAATCAGCCCCAGCATTTT	NA	14	NA	TRBV10-2	TRBJ1-5
CASSPAGREQFF	TGTGCCAGCAGCCCAGCGGGGAGAGAGCAGTTCTTC	NA	12	TRBD2	TRBV11-3	TRBJ2-1
CASSLERGPDTQYF	TGCGCCAGCAGCTTGGAGCGGGGACCAGATACGCAGTATTTT	NA	14	TRBD2	TRBV5-1	TRBJ2-3
CASSPGTGNTGELFF	TGTGCCAGCAGCCCGGGGACAGGGAACACCGGGGAGCTGTTTTTT	NA	15	TRBD1	TRBV11-3	TRBJ2-2
CASSPGTGKYEQYF	TGCGCCAGCAGCCCTGGGACAGGGAAATACGAGCAGTACTTC	NA	14	TRBD1	TRBV5-1	TRBJ2-7
CASSYGGTGQETQYF	TGTGCCAGCAGTTATGGGGGGACAGGGCAAGAGACCCAGTACTTC	NA	15	TRBD1	TRBV6-5	TRBJ2-5
CATSRGLAGGLAKNIQYF	TGTGCCACCAGCAGAGGACTAGCGGGGGGGCTAGCCAAAAACATTCAGTACTTC	NA	18	TRBD2	TRBV15	TRBJ2-4
CASSLVSGQITPSGNTIYF	TGTGCCAGCAGCTTAGTCTCGGGACAGATTACCCCCTCTGGAAACACCATATATTTT	many	19	TRBD1	TRBV11-2	TRBJ1-3